A single sample is the source of the 2 T cell receptor beta chains below, sequenced in a study of shared clonotypes between healthy human individuals. Profiled with immunoSEQ multiplex PCR; TCRdb holds only in-frame clones, not every one. Among 2 million to 2.5 million clones listed, about nine tenths were seen once. The sequencing input was naive CD4+ T cells from PBMCs. Subset denoted: CD45RA+ positively selected. All receptors come from a man aged 18 to 29 in good health. Some clones in this sample may be carry-over from other donors' samples.

The sample holds one count of this clone. The same CDR3 also results from other DNA sequences found in this sample. The chain employs TRBV9 and TRBJ2-1; the match to TRBD2 covers 11 bases. V lost 2 bases and J lost 4; bases outside the gene matches: 2. CDR3 length: 15 amino acids. Germline values: CDR1 SGDLS, CDR2 YYNGEE. CDR3 nucleotides: TGTGCCAGCAGCGTTACTAGCGGGGGATACAATGAGCAGTTCTTC. This gives the protein CASSVTSGGYNEQFF.

Points on this clone: Different DNA sequences within this sample yield the same CDR3. The chain has TRBV7-2 and TRBJ2-5; D is ambiguous. The germline V and J ends were trimmed by 4 bases and 5 bases, with 8 bases remaining between them. The germline V gene encodes CDR1 SGHTA and CDR2 FQGNSA. This CDR3 comprises 12 residues. The DNA for the CDR3 is TGTGCCAGCAGCTCGACACGGGAGACCCAGTACTTC. Protein: CASSSTRETQYF.